These T cell receptor beta chains were read from a single sample in a study of identical twins. In TCRdb, the 5' RACE reads were re-called with MiXCR into one record per CDR3 protein. This table holds roughly 770,000 distinct CDR3 sequences, roughly 18% found once. Separately, the same data were catalogued under a study of T cells expressing NK-cell markers.

Sequences were obtained from PBMCs. The receptors come from a woman under 30 in good health. Each CDR3 is given with its conserved first and last residue.

TRBV7-9	TRBJ1-4	CASRAGGTNEKLFF
TRBV20-1	TRBJ2-1	CSAPGTGRDNEQFF
TRBV4-2	TRBJ2-6	CASSQDPTSGVTGANVLTF
TRBV4-3	TRBJ2-2	CASSLQSRSAGELFF
TRBV20-1	TRBJ2-2	CSAREREWALFF
TRBV5-6	TRBJ2-3	CASSRHTDTQYF
TRBV6-1	TRBJ2-1	CASTPLEVGSNEQFF
TRBV6-5	TRBJ2-7	CASSYDGYYEQYF
TRBV11-2	TRBJ1-6	CASSLAEPFSPLHF
TRBV5-1	TRBJ2-5	CASSLKSGAETQYF
TRBV20-1	TRBJ2-7	CSAEARDYPDEQYF
TRBV10-3	TRBJ2-3	CAISEGRGSHTDTQYF
TRBV14	TRBJ1-1	CASSQGRFNREVAFF
TRBV2	TRBJ2-1	CASSKEGGAFEQFF
TRBV10-1	TRBJ1-2	CASSERPSYGYTF
TRBV7-2	TRBJ2-1	CASLGTSGRGSYNEQFF
TRBV6-1	TRBJ2-1	CASKGQRGINEQFF
TRBV6-2/TRBV6-3	TRBJ2-7	CASKSWGYEQYF
TRBV10-3	TRBJ1-1	CAISPTGRDAKAFF
TRBV14	TRBJ1-1	CASSQGAVAGAFF
TRBV5-1	TRBJ1-1	CASSPTVIGNTEAFF
TRBV20-1	TRBJ2-1	CSARAPMGVFSNEQFF
TRBV7-9	TRBJ2-1	CASSNLAGEQFF
TRBV18	TRBJ2-3	CASSPSTSTDTQYF
TRBV6-2/TRBV6-3	TRBJ2-7	CASAGGYEQYF
TRBV20-1	TRBJ2-3	CSAGVMGTDTQYF
TRBV25-1	TRBJ2-1	CASSAPTSGGYNEQFF
TRBV7-9	TRBJ1-2	CASSLVTEDGYTF
TRBV20-1	TRBJ2-1	CSASGTNYNEQFF
TRBV20-1	TRBJ2-5	CSAPWASRSGGVQETQYF
TRBV2	TRBJ1-1	CASNRREDTEAFF
TRBV29-1	TRBJ1-1	CSVVPGALNTEAFF
TRBV6-1	TRBJ2-1	CASRQAGATYNEQFF
TRBV20-1	TRBJ2-1	CSARQPGLGGANEQFF
TRBV5-1	TRBJ2-1	CASSSVGTLYNEQFF
TRBV9	TRBJ1-1	CASSVLGSNTEAFF
TRBV5-1	TRBJ2-7	CASSLEGRGLVQYF
TRBV9	TRBJ2-5	CASSGDPLWGAETQYF
TRBV7-8	TRBJ2-7	CASSLGPLSYEQYF
TRBV7-8	TRBJ2-7	CASSRTGTGVYEQYF
TRBV7-2	TRBJ2-2	CASSGRAEVGELFF
TRBV21-1	TRBJ2-7	CASSKVGGQGAGNEQYF
TRBV5-1	TRBJ2-3	CASSLASAGAADTQYF
TRBV10-3	TRBJ2-7	CAISGKREAGEQYF
TRBV5-1	TRBJ1-3	CASSHPDPGNTIYF
TRBV7-9	TRBJ2-3	CASSLGQERARDTQYF
TRBV2	TRBJ2-1	CASRRSSGLALNEQFF
TRBV12-3/TRBV12-4	TRBJ2-6	CATSWGSGANVLTF
TRBV3-1	TRBJ2-1	CASSQTLAVGPFF
TRBV5-6	TRBJ2-7	CASSFLRDATYEQYF
TRBV14	TRBJ2-3	CASSQGRHTDTQYF
TRBV4-3	TRBJ2-7	CASSQVVGQKTYEQYF
TRBV6-2/TRBV6-3	TRBJ2-1	CASSYMSGRGFYNEQFF
TRBV6-5	TRBJ2-2	CASSYSIGGELFF
TRBV12-3/TRBV12-4	TRBJ1-5	CASSFGPGVQPQHF
TRBV3-1	TRBJ2-1	CASSPQTSGRGNEQFF
TRBV5-1	TRBJ1-1	CASSSIQGTGTEAFF